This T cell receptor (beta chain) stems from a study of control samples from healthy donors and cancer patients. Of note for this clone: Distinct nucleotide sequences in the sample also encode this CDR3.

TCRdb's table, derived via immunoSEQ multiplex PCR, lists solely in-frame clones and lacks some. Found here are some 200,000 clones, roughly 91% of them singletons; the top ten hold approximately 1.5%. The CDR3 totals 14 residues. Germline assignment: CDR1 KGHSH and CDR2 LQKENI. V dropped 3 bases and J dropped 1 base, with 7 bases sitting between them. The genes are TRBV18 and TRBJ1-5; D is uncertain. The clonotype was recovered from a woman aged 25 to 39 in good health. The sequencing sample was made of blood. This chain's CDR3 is CASSPGSSNQPQHF. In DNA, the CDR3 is TGTGCCAGCTCACCGGGGTCGAGCAATCAGCCCCAGCATTTT.